A selection of T cell receptor beta chains follows, all from one sample in a study of molecular identifiers for immune sequencing clone quantification. TCRdb called the PCR reads again in MiXCR, with one record for every CDR3 protein. The sample holds approximately 680,000 distinct CDR3 sequences, 25% seen once. Sequencing used naive CD8+ T cells from blood, with Jurkat cell RNA spiked in. The receptors originated from a human donor in good health. Some libraries in this study had Jurkat cell RNA spiked in. CDR3s include the opening cysteine and the closing phenylalanine or tryptophan. The D gene is left open where the match is weak. The size field is filled for only some rows; it gives once, few, many or a size class.

V	J	length	D	size	CDR3	DNA
TRBV6-6	TRBJ2-3	18	-	few	CASSSKETSLRGSDTQYF	TGTGCCAGCAGTTCCAAAGAGACTAGTCTAAGAGGGTCAGATACGCAGTATTTT
TRBV24-1	TRBJ1-5	13	TRBD1	many	CATSNRGLGPQHF	TGTGCCACCAGTAACAGGGGTTTAGGGCCCCAGCATTTT
TRBV30	TRBJ1-2	13	TRBD1	few	CALTTGDSYGYTF	TGTGCCTTAACAACAGGGGATAGCTATGGCTACACCTTC
TRBV2	TRBJ2-1	15	TRBD2	many	CASSGLGGSYNEQFF	TGTGCCAGCAGCGGACTAGGCGGAAGCTACAATGAGCAGTTCTTC
TRBV15	TRBJ2-3	15	TRBD1	few	CATSTRGSGTDTQYF	TGTGCCACCAGCACCAGGGGGTCGGGCACAGATACGCAGTATTTT
TRBV12-3/TRBV12-4	TRBJ2-2	16	TRBD2	-	CASSFRTSGPTGELFF	TGTGCCAGCAGTTTCAGGACTAGCGGGCCCACCGGGGAGCTGTTTTTT
TRBV9	TRBJ2-3	16	-	once	CASSVESRGVADTQYF	TGTGCCAGCAGCGTAGAGTCCAGGGGGGTGGCAGATACGCAGTATTTT
TRBV27	TRBJ2-7	16	-	few	CASSLILGGPGNEQYF	TGTGCCAGCAGTCTTATACTCGGGGGGCCCGGGAACGAGCAGTACTTC
TRBV16	TRBJ1-1	13	TRBD1	few	CASSLSGTDEAFF	TGTGCCAGCAGCCTTTCCGGGACAGACGAAGCTTTCTTT
TRBV6-2/TRBV6-3	TRBJ2-7	13	-	few	CASSYGDNYEQYF	TGTGCCAGCAGTTACGGGGACAACTACGAGCAGTACTTC
TRBV29-1	TRBJ1-2	12	-	few	CSVSGGQDAYTF	TGCAGCGTTTCCGGGGGCCAGGACGCCTACACCTTC
TRBV12-3/TRBV12-4	TRBJ1-5	14	TRBD1	-	CASSLEGAPQPQHF	TGTGCCAGCAGCCTTGAGGGGGCACCGCAGCCCCAGCATTTT
TRBV30	TRBJ2-3	14	-	many	CAWNRGQGVDTQYF	TGTGCCTGGAATAGGGGACAAGGTGTAGATACGCAGTATTTT
TRBV20-1	TRBJ1-5	19	-	-	CGARDLGRPPTWSNQPQHF	TGCGGTGCTAGAGATCTGGGCAGACCCCCGACGTGGAGCAATCAGCCCCAGCATTTT
TRBV4-1	TRBJ1-1	18	TRBD1	many	CASSHGDSATLWDTEAFF	TGCGCCAGCAGCCATGGGGACAGTGCAACCCTCTGGGACACTGAAGCTTTCTTT
TRBV7-9	TRBJ2-7	15	-	-	CASSAPGTEDYEQYF	TGTGCCAGCAGCGCACCCGGGACGGAGGATTACGAGCAGTACTTC
TRBV2	TRBJ1-4	18	-	many	CASSEALRAVEANEKLFF	TGTGCCAGCAGTGAAGCGCTTCGGGCGGTGGAAGCTAATGAAAAACTGTTTTTT
TRBV20-1	TRBJ2-3	13	-	-	CSYKGGPTDTQYF	TGCAGTTACAAGGGGGGGCCCACAGATACGCAGTATTTT
TRBV7-2	TRBJ2-7	15	-	many	CASSLAPGIPYEQYF	TGTGCCAGCAGCTTAGCCCCGGGCATACCCTACGAGCAGTACTTC
TRBV5-1	TRBJ2-1	18	TRBD2	few	CASSLEGRGTSGRGGQFF	TGCGCCAGCAGCTTGGAGGGCCGCGGGACTAGCGGCCGCGGGGGGCAGTTCTTC
TRBV27	TRBJ2-7	11	TRBD1	-	CATRQGCEQYF	TGTGCCACCAGACAGGGGTGCGAGCAGTACTTC
TRBV2	TRBJ2-1	15	-	few	CASSAVMDSDNEQFF	TGTGCCAGCAGTGCGGTTATGGACAGCGACAATGAGCAGTTCTTC
TRBV4-1	TRBJ1-5	16	-	many	CASSPALSYSNQPQHF	TGCGCCAGCAGCCCAGCCCTCTCGTATAGCAATCAGCCCCAGCATTTT
TRBV27	TRBJ1-1	14	TRBD1	few	CASRTGGPEGEAFF	TGTGCCAGCAGGACAGGGGGACCCGAAGGTGAAGCTTTCTTT
TRBV4-1	TRBJ2-7	15	TRBD1	-	CASSQEGRGSDEQYF	TGCGCCAGCAGCCAAGAGGGCAGGGGGTCCGACGAGCAGTACTTC